This T cell receptor (beta chain) is from a study of cytomegalovirus exposure and HLA in healthy donors. The method was immunoSEQ multiplex PCR; TCRdb's version includes in-frame clones alone and lacks a portion of them. The sample holds about 150,000 clones, 85% to 90% seen once. Findings and caveats of the study: The study put 150 or so TCR beta chains on its list as cytomegalovirus-associated.

Germline V lookup: CDR1 SGHNT, CDR2 YENEEA. CDR3 length: 14 residues. Trimming took 6 bases from V and 1 from J; bases not matched to a gene: 4. This clone occurred a few times. What it recognizes is unknown. This rearrangement joins TRBV11-3 to TRBJ1-1; the match to TRBD1 covers 8 bases. The origin of this receptor is a woman between 18 and 30 years old in good health and CMV-seropositive. Specimen: PBMCs. CDR3: CASRQGATNTEAFF. For the CDR3, the DNA is TGTGCCAGCAGGCAGGGGGCCACGAACACTGAAGCTTTCTTT.